One sample yielded the 5 T cell receptor beta chains listed below, sequenced in a study of T cells after yellow fever vaccination. TCRdb independently ran MiXCR on the 5' RACE reads; one entry per CDR3 protein. The sample consists of about 370,000 distinct CDR3 sequences, around 10% of them appearing once. The sequencing here drew on PBMCs, taken on the day of the first yellow fever vaccination. The receptors were gathered from a man younger than 35 who received the YFV17D yellow fever vaccine.

The genes are TRBV5-4 and TRBJ2-3; 8 bases map to TRBD2. J gave up 2 bases and V 4 bases, and 9 bases lay outside the gene matches. Germline V gives CDR1 SGHNT, CDR2 YYREEE (reference sequence). The CDR3 extends over 16 amino acids. DNA for the CDR3: TGTGCCAGCAGCACCGGACGGGGGGGCGACACAGATACGCAGTATTTT. Amino acids: CASSTGRGGDTDTQYF.

This chain connects TRBV9 to TRBJ2-7; D ambiguous. This CDR3 comprises 14 residues. Trimming removed 4 bases from V and 0 bases from J, with 11 bases in between. Germline-derived CDR1 and CDR2 are SGDLS and YYNGEE. For the CDR3, the DNA is TGTGCCAGCAGCCCCCTCGGCTACTCCTACGAGCAGTACTTC. It specifies CASSPLGYSYEQYF.

The rearrangement uses TRBV20-1 and TRBJ2-3, with 7 nucleotides matching TRBD2. Germline V lookup: CDR1 DFQATT, CDR2 SNEGSKA (reference sequence). V shed 5 bases, J shed 1 base, and the junction held 12 bases outside the gene matches. The CDR3 spans 16 residues. The CDR3 spells CSAYLLRRGGTDTQYF. DNA for the CDR3: TGCAGTGCTTATCTCCTAAGACGGGGGGGCACAGATACGCAGTATTTT.

The table lists this clonotype with many counts. The rearrangement uses TRBV12-3 or TRBV12-4 and TRBJ1-5; D is unresolved. The CDR3 loop spans 16 amino acids. V lost 4 bases and J 2 bases, leaving 15 bases between the germline ends. CDR3 nucleotide sequence: TGTGCCAGCAGTTCGAGTACGGGTTGGGGCAATCAGCCCCAGCATTTT. Amino acid sequence: CASSSSTGWGNQPQHF.

This clonotype was found a few times. The V call is TRBV5-4, the J call TRBJ2-5, with D perhaps TRBD2 (6 bases). Germline lookup yields CDR1 SGHNT and CDR2 YYREEE (reference sequence). This CDR3 spans 15 amino acids. Trimming shortened V by 1 base and J by 0 bases, and 10 bases separated the two germline ends. The CDR3 protein is CASSLTWEDQETQYF. CDR3 sequence (DNA): TGTGCCAGCAGCTTGACGTGGGAGGACCAAGAGACCCAGTACTTC.